This TCR beta chain stems from a study of patients and donors after allogeneic stem cell transplantation. TCRdb re-analysed the RT-PCR reads in MiXCR, keeping a single row per CDR3 protein. The sample shows approximately 150,000 distinct CDR3 sequences, more than 20% of them seen only once. There are a few counts of this clonotype. The CDR3 length is 13 residues. The V and J ends lost 2 bases and 7 bases respectively, with 14 bases between them. CDR1 and CDR2 (germline): GTSNPN, SVGIG (reference sequence). The sequence came from a human donor who was either an allogeneic HSCT recipient or a stem cell or donor lymphocyte infusion donor (not recorded which). It is not recorded whose cells these are; they may come from a transplant donor. The chain has TRBV30 and TRBJ1-2; unclear D gene. The sequenced sample consisted of blood, either unsorted or a sorted T cell fraction (not recorded which). In nucleotides, the CDR3 is TGTGCCTGGAGTAACGGGAATACTGGTGGCTACACCTTC. Its protein is CAWSNGNTGGYTF.